These 3 T cell receptor beta chains share one sample of origin, sequenced in a study of neurological immune-mediated disorders. Using its own MiXCR run on the 5' RACE reads, TCRdb lists one record per CDR3 protein. The top ten clones hold about 20% of a sample with under 60,000 distinct CDR3 sequences, about 9.3% of them seen once. The sequenced sample consisted of PBMCs. Source of these receptors: a woman aged 40 to 49 with HTLV-1-associated myelopathy (HAM/TSP).

This clonotype was observed many times. The chain has TRBV5-1 and TRBJ2-3; either TRBD1 or TRBD2 may supply D (6 bases each). This CDR3 region has 15 residues. Germline CDR1 is SGHRS and CDR2 is YFSETQ. Trimming stripped 1 base from V and 4 bases from J, with 13 bases between. CDR3 sequence reads: CASSLRGPRADTQYF. The CDR3 DNA is TGCGCCAGCAGCTTGCGGGGGCCGAGGGCAGATACGCAGTATTTT.

This clonotype came up many times. The CDR3 bases are TGTGCTAGTGCAGGGGGCAGATACGAGCAGTACTTC. Its translation is CASAGGRYEQYF. This sequence joins TRBV12-5 and TRBJ2-7; 8 bases map to TRBD1. Germline V gene data show CDR1 as LGHNT and CDR2 as FRNRAP. J gave up 4 bases and V 7 bases, and 3 bases lay outside the gene matches. CDR3 length: 12 residues.

The table lists this clonotype with many counts. The V and J genes are TRBV6-2 or TRBV6-3 and TRBJ2-3; a possible D gene is TRBD2 (5 bases). Trimming removed 6 bases from V and 4 bases from J, with 14 bases in between. CDR1 and CDR2 (germline): MNHEY, SVGEGT. CDR3 length equals 14 residues. In nucleotides, the CDR3 is TGTGCCAGCAGACTAGTTAACTGGGCAGATACGCAGTATTTT. As protein: CASRLVNWADTQYF.